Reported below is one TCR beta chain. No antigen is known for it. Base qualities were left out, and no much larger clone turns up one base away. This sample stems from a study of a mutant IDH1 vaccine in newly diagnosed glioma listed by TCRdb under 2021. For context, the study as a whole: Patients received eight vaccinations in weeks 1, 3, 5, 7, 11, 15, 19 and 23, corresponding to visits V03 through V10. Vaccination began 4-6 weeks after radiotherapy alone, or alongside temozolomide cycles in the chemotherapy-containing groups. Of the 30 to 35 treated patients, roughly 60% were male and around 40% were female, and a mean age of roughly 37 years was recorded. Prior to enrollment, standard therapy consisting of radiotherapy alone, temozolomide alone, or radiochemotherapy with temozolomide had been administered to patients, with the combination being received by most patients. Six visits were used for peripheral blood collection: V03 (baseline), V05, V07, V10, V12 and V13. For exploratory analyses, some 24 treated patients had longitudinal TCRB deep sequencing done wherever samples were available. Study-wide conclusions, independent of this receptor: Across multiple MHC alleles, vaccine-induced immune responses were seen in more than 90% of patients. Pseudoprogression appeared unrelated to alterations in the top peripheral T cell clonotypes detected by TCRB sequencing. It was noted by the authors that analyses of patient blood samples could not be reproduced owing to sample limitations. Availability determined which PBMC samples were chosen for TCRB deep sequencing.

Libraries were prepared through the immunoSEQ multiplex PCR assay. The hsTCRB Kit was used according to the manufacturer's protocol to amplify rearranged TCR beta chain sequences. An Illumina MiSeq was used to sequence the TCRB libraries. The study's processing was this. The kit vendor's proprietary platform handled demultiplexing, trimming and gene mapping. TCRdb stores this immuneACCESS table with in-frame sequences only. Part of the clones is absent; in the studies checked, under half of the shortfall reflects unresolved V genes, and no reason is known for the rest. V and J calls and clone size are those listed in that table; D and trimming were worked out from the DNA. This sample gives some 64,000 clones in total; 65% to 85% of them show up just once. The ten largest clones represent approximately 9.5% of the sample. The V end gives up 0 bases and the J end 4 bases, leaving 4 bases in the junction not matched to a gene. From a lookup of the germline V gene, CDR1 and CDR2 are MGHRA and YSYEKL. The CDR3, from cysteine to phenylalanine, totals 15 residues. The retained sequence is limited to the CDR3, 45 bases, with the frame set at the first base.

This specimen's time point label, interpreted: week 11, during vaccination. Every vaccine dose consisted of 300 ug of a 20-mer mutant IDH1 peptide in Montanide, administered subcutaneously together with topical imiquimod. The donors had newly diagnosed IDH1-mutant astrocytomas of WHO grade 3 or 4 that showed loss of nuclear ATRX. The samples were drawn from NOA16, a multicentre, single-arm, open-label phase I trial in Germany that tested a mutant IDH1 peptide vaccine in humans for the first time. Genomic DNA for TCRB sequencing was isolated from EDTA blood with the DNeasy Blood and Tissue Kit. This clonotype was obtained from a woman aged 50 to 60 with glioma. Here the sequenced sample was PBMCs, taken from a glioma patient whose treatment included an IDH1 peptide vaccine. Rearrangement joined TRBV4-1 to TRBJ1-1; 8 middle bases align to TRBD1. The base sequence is TGCGCCAGCAGCCAAGAGTGGACAGGGCTCACTGAAGCTTTCTTT. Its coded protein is CASSQEWTGLTEAFF.